One and the same sample provided the 20 T cell receptor beta chains below, sequenced in a study of CD8+ T cells in alopecia areata. RNA, once extracted, was reverse transcribed into cDNA for use as the sequencing template. The data were produced by immunoSEQ multiplex PCR, yet TCRdb's version contains in-frame clones alone and is incomplete. The table includes around 130,000 clones, approximately 53% detected once. The material sequenced was CD4+ T cells sorted from blood, taken at week 0. The receptors stem from a human donor with alopecia areata.

J is TRBJ2-7 and V is TRBV6-6; 10 nucleotides agree with TRBD1. This CDR3 has 14 residues. The J segment lost 2 bases and the V segment lost 4 bases, leaving 2 bases of the junction unmatched. CDR1 MNHNY and CDR2 SVGAGI come from the germline V gene (reference sequence). As DNA, the CDR3 is TGTGCCAGCAGTTTAGGACAGGGGGCCTACGAGCAGTACTTC. Its translation is CASSLGQGAYEQYF.

The chain is built from TRBV7-3 and TRBJ2-5; D is unclear. V was cut by 0 bases and J by 2 bases, with 4 bases left in between. The CDR3 contains 13 residues. Germline V gene data show CDR1 as SGHTA and CDR2 as FQGTGA. In DNA, the CDR3 is TGTGCCAGCAGCTTAACCGAGCAAGAGACCCAGTACTTC. Translation: CASSLTEQETQYF.

The chain links TRBV6-6 to TRBJ2-7, with 8 bases that match TRBD1. Unmatched junction bases numbered 16, after V lost 8 bases and J lost 7 bases. Germline CDR1 MNHNY, CDR2 SVGAGI (reference sequence). The CDR3 loop spans 15 amino acids. The CDR3 DNA reads as TGTGCCAGCTTAAATACGGGACAGGCGTCTGGGGAGCAGTACTTC. Amino acids: CASLNTGQASGEQYF.

The chain combines TRBV6-6 with TRBJ1-3, with a tentative D call TRBD1 (5 bases). In germline, CDR1 is MNHNY, CDR2 SVGAGI (reference sequence). V lost 6 bases, J lost 0 bases, and 15 bases lay in between. The CDR3 runs 16 residues. In DNA form, the CDR3 reads TGTGCCAGCAGATACCGGGACGGGAGCTCTGGAAACACCATATATTTT. As protein: CASRYRDGSSGNTIYF.

This clone was observed a handful of times. The rearrangement joins TRBV28 to TRBJ1-2; D may be TRBD1 (6 bases). This CDR3 region has 13 residues. Germline V gene sequence: CDR1 MDHEN, CDR2 SYDVKM. Trimming shortened V by 5 bases and J by 4 bases, and 11 bases separated the two germline ends. DNA for the CDR3: TGTGCCAGCAGTGCGGACAGTCTCTATGGCTACACCTTC. This gives the protein CASSADSLYGYTF.

The sample holds a few counts of this clone. The V call is TRBV14, the J call TRBJ1-1; tentatively, D is TRBD1 (6 bases). Germline assignment: CDR1 SGHDN and CDR2 FVKESK. V lost 1 base to trimming and J lost 6 bases, with 12 bases between them. The CDR3 runs 14 residues. Here the CDR3 reads CASSQGGGPAEAFF. The CDR3 nucleotides are TGTGCCAGCAGCCAAGGCGGGGGGCCGGCTGAAGCTTTCTTT.

The V call is TRBV18, the J call TRBJ1-1, with D perhaps matching TRBD1 (6 bases). The CDR3 contains 15 residues. The germline gives CDR1 KGHSH, CDR2 LQKENI. The V end lost 6 bases, the J end lost 5 bases, and 19 bases lay between the germline ends. CDR3 protein: CASSTNREVGTEAFF. CDR3 nucleotide sequence: TGTGCCAGCTCCACCAACAGGGAGGTCGGAACTGAAGCTTTCTTT.

The chain carries TRBV7-2 and TRBJ1-2, with 7 positions matching TRBD1. V trimming: 3 bases; J trimming: 4 bases; junction bases outside the gene matches: 2. This CDR3 is 13 amino acids long. Germline lookup yields CDR1 SGHTA and CDR2 FQGNSA. Here the CDR3 DNA reads TGTGCCAGCAGCTTGGACAGGATCTATGGCTACACCTTC. As protein: CASSLDRIYGYTF. Full variable domain (remainder filled in from reference TRBV7-2 and TRBJ1-2): GAGVSQSPSNKVTEKGKDVELRCDPISGHTALYWYRQSLGQGLEFLIYFQGNSAPDKSGLPSDRFSAERTGGSVSTLTIQRTQQEDSAVYLCASSLDRIYGYTFGSGTRLTVV.

This clone was seen just once. This chain uses TRBV7-9 with TRBJ2-1; D remains unclear. Germline V CDR1 and CDR2: SEHNR, FQNEAQ (reference sequence). The CDR3 has 13 residues. The V and J ends lost 5 bases and 5 bases respectively, with 10 bases between them. CDR3 DNA sequence: TGTGCCAGCAGCCTCTCAAGCGACAATGAGCAGTTCTTC. Protein sequence: CASSLSSDNEQFF.

This rearrangement joins TRBV21-1 to TRBJ2-7; the D call of TRBD1 is as the table states it, not checked on the DNA. TRBV21-1 corresponds to a pseudogene. This CDR3 is 19 amino acids long. The CDR3 sequence is CASSFNRDRGLNPSYEQYF. The CDR3 DNA sequence: TGTGCCAGCAGCTTTAACCGGGACAGGGGGCTCAACCCCTCCTACGAGCAGTACTTC.

The rearrangement links TRBV27 to TRBJ2-7; 11 bases align to TRBD1. The CDR3 contains 15 residues. Trimming removed 6 bases from V and 5 bases from J; junction bases left unmatched: 9. Germline-derived CDR1 and CDR2 are MNHEY and SMNVEV (reference sequence). The CDR3 sequence: CASSPRDRGTNEQYF. The CDR3 region has the DNA TGTGCCAGCAGCCCCCGGGACAGGGGGACCAACGAGCAGTACTTC.

This clone showed up just a few times. The chain recombines TRBV2 with TRBJ1-5; no clear D gene. The V gene lost 6 bases and the J gene lost 1 base, with 4 bases spanning the gap. This CDR3 contains 12 residues. Germline values: CDR1 SNHLY, CDR2 FYNNEI. CDR3 nucleotides: TGTGCCAGCAGGCAAAGCAATCAGCCCCAGCATTTT. Residues: CASRQSNQPQHF.

As concerns this clone: Sequence at one end of the junction differs from germline and may be a read error. The chain recombines TRBV19 with TRBJ1-1; D call uncertain. There are 15 residues in the CDR3. Germline values: CDR1 LNHDA, CDR2 SQIVND (reference sequence). The CDR3 spells CASSIIAGMNTEAFF. The CDR3 bases are TGTGCCAGCAGTATAATCGCAGGAATGAACACTGAAGCTTTCTTT.

This clone was recorded once. The J gene is TRBJ2-3, the V gene TRBV29-1; TRBD1 might be the D (6 bases). V gave up 7 bases and J gave up 2 bases, with 10 bases separating them. The CDR3 totals 12 residues. Germline V gives CDR1 SQVTM, CDR2 ANQGSEA. The CDR3 reads CSAQGNTDTQYF. CDR3 sequence (DNA): TGCAGCGCCCAGGGGAACACAGATACGCAGTATTTT.

This chain connects TRBV27 to TRBJ2-1; 9 nucleotides align to TRBD2. Trimming cost V 5 bases and J 8 bases; bases outside gene matches: 10. This CDR3 region has 15 residues. Germline assignment: CDR1 MNHEY and CDR2 SMNVEV (reference sequence). CDR3 DNA: TGTGCCAGCAGTGCCTCCGGGACTAGCTCCCATGAGCAGTTCTTC. It is translated as CASSASGTSSHEQFF.

V and J are TRBV7-3 and TRBJ2-3, with D hard to call. The V gene lost 5 bases and the J gene lost 2 bases, with 11 bases spanning the gap. Germline V gene lookup returns CDR1 SGHTA and CDR2 FQGTGA. The CDR3 extends over 14 amino acids. The CDR3 DNA reads as TGTGCCAGCAGCCTCCTCGGGTTCACAGATACGCAGTATTTT. Encoded protein: CASSLLGFTDTQYF. Complete variable domain (other parts from reference TRBV7-3 and TRBJ2-3): GAGVSQTPSNKVTEKGKYVELRCDPISGHTALYWYRQSLGQGPEFLIYFQGTGAADDSGLPNDRFFAVRPEGSVSTLKIQRTERGDSAVYLCASSLLGFTDTQYFGPGTRLTVL.

A few counts support this clone. The chain carries TRBV5-1 and TRBJ2-3; TRBD1 agrees at 9 bases. CDR1 SGHRS and CDR2 YFSETQ come from the germline V gene. V lost 4 bases, J lost 4 bases, and 4 bases stayed unmatched. The CDR3 sequence is 14 residues long. The CDR3 loop reads CASSRDRVADTQYF. The CDR3 coding sequence is TGCGCCAGCAGCCGGGACAGGGTCGCAGATACGCAGTATTTT.

V is TRBV5-1 and J is TRBJ2-5, with 8 bases fitting TRBD1. Losses at the gene ends were 0 bases for V and 6 bases for J; bases not matched to a gene: 7. This CDR3 has 15 amino acids. Germline CDR1 reads SGHRS; CDR2 reads YFSETQ. The CDR3 DNA reads TGCGCCAGCAGCTTGGAAGCAGGGGGCGGTAAGACCCAGTACTTC. Translated, it gives CASSLEAGGGKTQYF.

This chain links TRBV4-1 with TRBJ2-3; tentative D call: TRBD2 (5 bases). The CDR3 loop spans 18 amino acids. Per the germline V gene, CDR1 is MGHRA and CDR2 is YSYEKL. V was trimmed by 0 bases and J by 0 bases, leaving 16 bases between them. The DNA for the CDR3 is TGCGCCAGCAGCCAAGATCCTCCCGGGATACCCAGCACAGATACGCAGTATTTT. This translates into CASSQDPPGIPSTDTQYF.

The chain uses TRBV7-3 and TRBJ2-7; D is ambiguous. The germline V and J ends were trimmed by 8 bases and 3 bases, with 14 bases remaining between them. CDR1 SGHTA and CDR2 FQGTGA come from the germline V gene. This CDR3 spans 13 amino acids. This CDR3 reads CASSISANYEQYF. CDR3 nucleotide sequence: TGTGCCAGCTCGATATCAGCGAACTACGAGCAGTACTTC. The variable domain in full, with the rest retrieved from reference TRBV7-3 and TRBJ2-7, is GAGVSQTPSNKVTEKGKYVELRCDPISGHTALYWYRQSLGQGPEFLIYFQGTGAADDSGLPNDRFFAVRPEGSVSTLKIQRTERGDSAVYLCASSISANYEQYFGPGTRLTVT.